The source of this T cell receptor (beta chain) is a study of chemoradiotherapy in HPV16-positive cancers. With 4 bases clipped from V and 4 bases from J, the junction kept 5 bases outside the gene matches. The CDR3 is 15 residues long. CDR1 is MNHNS, CDR2 SASEGT, per germline. The repertoire was sequenced with immunoSEQ multiplex PCR; TCRdb's copy has only in-frame clones and lacks some. The sample records fewer than 6,500 clones, 83% being singletons. This receptor was obtained from a human donor with HPV-associated anogenital cancer. Sequenced here: tumor tissue, sampled from a patient who underwent chemoradiotherapy. V usage is TRBV6-1 and J usage is TRBJ2-7; 12 nucleotides agree with TRBD2. The CDR3 protein is CASSARLAGAYEQYF. CDR3 in DNA: TGTGCCAGCAGTGCTCGACTAGCGGGAGCGTACGAGCAGTACTTC.